A single sample gave rise to the 10 T cell receptor beta chains below, sequenced in a study of blood T cell repertoires in COVID-19. Profiled with immunoSEQ multiplex PCR; TCRdb holds only in-frame clones, not every one. The sample holds 200,000 to 250,000 clones, 80% to 90% seen once. Sequenced sample: PBMCs or T cells enriched from blood (not recorded which). These receptors originate from a woman aged 50 to 60 who had been exposed to COVID-19.

This clone was seen more than once but under ten times. The chain links TRBV20-1 to TRBJ2-7; D not resolved. V was cut by 6 bases and J by 5 bases, with 11 bases left in between. Germline V gives CDR1 DFQATT, CDR2 SNEGSKA (reference sequence). The CDR3 consists of 11 residues. The CDR3 region is CSAREAHEQYF. Written as DNA, the CDR3 is TGCAGTGCACGCGAGGCGCACGAGCAGTACTTC.

The chain is built from TRBV5-8 and TRBJ2-1, with 7 bases fitting TRBD2. With V trimmed by 1 base and J by 5 bases, 15 bases remained unmatched. Germline CDR1 is SGHTS and CDR2 is YDEGEE. The CDR3 sequence is 18 residues long. CDR3 residues: CASSLFYPSVAGNNEQFF. CDR3 nucleotides: TGTGCCAGCAGCTTGTTTTACCCAAGCGTAGCGGGTAACAATGAGCAGTTCTTC.

The chain links TRBV19 to TRBJ1-5; tentative D call: TRBD1 (5 bases). CDR3 length equals 16 residues. Per the germline V gene, CDR1 is LNHDA and CDR2 is SQIVND (reference sequence). Trimming cost V 6 bases and J 7 bases, with 22 bases left between them. The CDR3 loop is CASSPRAGGWGQPQHF. CDR3 DNA sequence: TGTGCCAGTAGCCCCCGGGCGGGAGGCTGGGGGCAGCCCCAGCATTTT.

This clone was observed a single time. The CDR3 DNA follows: TGTGCCAGCAGTCAAGCCCCCTCAGGGGAAAAACTGTTTTTT. This codes for CASSQAPSGEKLFF. This chain links TRBV7-9 with TRBJ1-4; possibly TRBD1 for D (5 bases). CDR3 length: 14 amino acids. The germline CDR1 and CDR2 sequences are SEHNR and FQNEAQ (reference sequence). V was shortened by 6 bases and J by 8 bases, with 16 bases between the two germline ends.

The chain links TRBV6-1 to TRBJ2-7; D is unclear. Trimming left V 0 bases short and J 2 bases short, with 14 bases between. This CDR3 has 16 residues. Germline assignment: CDR1 MNHNS and CDR2 SASEGT. CDR3 in amino acids: CASSEALSTTPYEQYF. CDR3 nucleotide sequence: TGTGCCAGCAGTGAAGCGCTCTCTACGACACCCTACGAGCAGTACTTC.

A word on this clone: A much larger clone differs by one base, so this may be a read error. The CDR3 sequence is CASSLGTGNNSPLHF. The CDR3 DNA follows: TGTGCCAGCAGCTTGGGGACAGGGAATAATTCACCCCTCCACTTT. This rearrangement joins TRBV5-4 to TRBJ1-6; TRBD1 matches 8 bases. Germline V gene sequence: CDR1 SGHNT, CDR2 YYREEE (reference sequence). This CDR3 has 15 amino acids. V lost 0 bases and J lost 5; bases outside the gene matches: 1.

The rearrangement uses TRBV6-2 or TRBV6-3 and TRBJ2-7; 12 positions match TRBD2. The CDR3 covers 16 residues. Looked up from germline, CDR1 is MNHEY and CDR2 is SVGEGT. Trimming took 6 bases from V and 4 from J; bases not matched to a gene: 10. CDR3 protein: CASSQGLAGFEYEQYF. The CDR3 DNA sequence: TGTGCCAGCAGCCAAGGACTAGCGGGGTTTGAATACGAGCAGTACTTC.

Comments on this clone: This CDR3 is also generated by other DNA sequences in the sample. The chain links TRBV6-2 or TRBV6-3 to TRBJ1-5, with 8 bases lining up with TRBD1. V trimming: 0 bases; J trimming: 4 bases; junction bases outside the gene matches: 5. Germline V gene data show CDR1 as MNHEY and CDR2 as SVGEGT. CDR3 length equals 16 residues. The CDR3 DNA reads TGTGCCAGCAGTTACTCGACAGGGGCAGGGAATCAGCCCCAGCATTTT. Translation: CASSYSTGAGNQPQHF.

The chain carries TRBV6-6 and TRBJ1-6; D is ambiguous. Between the trimmed V and J ends, which lost 7 bases and 4 bases, there was a span of 11 bases. The V gene's germline CDR1 is MNHNY and CDR2 SVGAGI (reference sequence). This CDR3 spans 14 amino acids. DNA of the CDR3: TGTGCCAGCAAGGAGTTACAATATAATTCACCCCTCCACTTT. Amino acids: CASKELQYNSPLHF.

This clone was seen more than once but under ten times. The rearrangement uses TRBV6-2 or TRBV6-3 and TRBJ1-5, with 7 bases matching TRBD1. The CDR3 covers 16 residues. With V trimmed by 4 bases and J by 4 bases, 10 bases remained unmatched. Germline CDR1 is MNHEY and CDR2 is SVGEGT. The CDR3 DNA is TGTGCCAGCAGTTGGGTTTCGGGACAGACTAATCAGCCCCAGCATTTT. This translates into CASSWVSGQTNQPQHF.